A selection of T cell receptor beta chains follows, all from one sample in a study of T cells of healthy individuals. TCRdb ran MiXCR on the 5' RACE reads and lists one entry per CDR3 protein. The sample consists of 100,000 or so distinct CDR3 sequences, roughly a sixth of them appearing once. All receptors come from a human donor in good health. The CDR3 runs from the conserved cysteine through the conserved F or W. D genes are given only for firm matches. Size values are once, few and many counts, or a class for expanded clones, and some rows have none.

clone_size,v_call,d_call,j_call,cdr3_nt,cdr3_aa
few,TRBV6-1,NA,TRBJ1-3,TGTGCCATCGGCGACACCATATATTTT,CAIGDTIYF
few,TRBV28,NA,TRBJ1-5,TGTGCCAGCAGGGAGGGGAATCAGCCCCAGCATTTT,CASREGNQPQHF
many,TRBV7-9,NA,TRBJ2-2,TGTGCCAGCAGCCCACTCGGGACCGGGGAGCTGTTTTTT,CASSPLGTGELFF
few,TRBV3-1,NA,TRBJ2-3,TGTGCCAGCAGCCGAGGTGGGGGGCTGGGAGAGGCAGATACGCAGTATTTT,CASSRGGGLGEADTQYF
few,TRBV29-1,NA,TRBJ2-7,TGCAGCGTGGCTGACAGAAGCTACGAGCAGTACTTC,CSVADRSYEQYF
NA,TRBV30,TRBD1,TRBJ1-1,TGTGCCTGGAGCATGGACAGGGCGAACACTGAAGCTTTCTTT,CAWSMDRANTEAFF
NA,TRBV7-9,TRBD2,TRBJ2-7,TGTGCCAGCAGTCTACACCAAGGACTAGGGCAGTACTTC,CASSLHQGLGQYF
many,TRBV7-9,NA,TRBJ1-1,TGTGCCAGCAGCTTAGGTAACGCTGAAGCTTTCTTT,CASSLGNAEAFF
NA,TRBV20-1,NA,TRBJ2-1,TGCGCCCCGGAGGCGGGCTACAATGAGCAGTTCTTC,CAPEAGYNEQFF
few,TRBV6-2/TRBV6-3,TRBD2,TRBJ2-1,TGTGCCAGCAGTTACCCCACTAGCGAAGGTGAGCAGTTCTTC,CASSYPTSEGEQFF
many,TRBV2,TRBD2,TRBJ2-1,TGTGCCAGCATGAGCGGGACCTACAATGAGCAGTTCTTC,CASMSGTYNEQFF
NA,TRBV10-1,NA,TRBJ2-1,TGCGCCAGATTCCTAAAGGCTGGTCAAAGCTCCTACAATGAGCAGTTCTTC,CARFLKAGQSSYNEQFF
few,TRBV5-1,TRBD2,TRBJ2-1,TGCGCCAGCAGCTTGAGCGGGGGCTCGGGGCTTGAGCAGTTCTTC,CASSLSGGSGLEQFF
many,TRBV3-1,NA,TRBJ1-2,TGTGCCAGCAGCCAAGGTCTTTTCTATGGCTACACCTTC,CASSQGLFYGYTF
NA,TRBV20-1,TRBD1,TRBJ1-4,TGCAGTGCTAGTCCACAGGGGGTCGAAAAACTGTTTTTT,CSASPQGVEKLFF
many,TRBV29-1,TRBD1,TRBJ1-1,TGCAGCGTAGGGGGGACAGGGAGGTCTTTCTTT,CSVGGTGRSFF
many,TRBV12-3/TRBV12-4,NA,TRBJ2-3,TGTGCCAGCAGGCGGGGAACCGGGACCGCGCGCACAGATACGCAGTATTTT,CASRRGTGTARTDTQYF